The rows below give T cell receptor beta chains drawn from one sample of a study of glioma-infiltrating T cells. TCRdb re-analysed the multiplex PCR reads in MiXCR, keeping a single row per CDR3 protein. The table shows 150,000 to 200,000 distinct CDR3 sequences, with around 32% occurring only once. Specimen: glioma tissue, nonneoplastic brain tissue, or PBMCs (not recorded which). These receptors originate from a human donor with low-grade glioma or glioblastoma, undergoing nonglioma brain surgery, or in good health (not recorded which). Each CDR3 is given with its conserved first and last residue. A D gene is named only where the DNA matches it firmly. Rows may omit the clone size; those that give it use once, few, many or a size class.

cdr3_nt: TGTGCCAGCTCACCAACGGACAGGGGGTACGAGCAGTACTTC
cdr3_aa: CASSPTDRGYEQYF
clone_size: -
j_call: TRBJ2-7
d_call: TRBD1
v_call: TRBV18

cdr3_nt: TGCGCCAGCAGCCAAGATCAGGGTTCCCTTTACGAGCAGTACTTC
cdr3_aa: CASSQDQGSLYEQYF
clone_size: many
j_call: TRBJ2-7
d_call: -
v_call: TRBV4-1

cdr3_nt: TGTGCCAGCAGCTTGATGGGGGATTGGACAGATACGCAGTATTTT
cdr3_aa: CASSLMGDWTDTQYF
clone_size: -
j_call: TRBJ2-3
d_call: -
v_call: TRBV5-4

cdr3_nt: TGCGCCAGCAGCCAAGAGGTAGCGGGGCCCGGGGAGCTGTTTTTT
cdr3_aa: CASSQEVAGPGELFF
clone_size: many
j_call: TRBJ2-2
d_call: TRBD2
v_call: TRBV4-3

cdr3_nt: TGTGCCAGCTCACCTCCGACCGGGACAGGCTACAATGAGCAGTTCTTC
cdr3_aa: CASSPPTGTGYNEQFF
clone_size: many
j_call: TRBJ2-1
d_call: TRBD1
v_call: TRBV18

cdr3_nt: TGTGCCAGCAGCCAAGATCTCGGGGGGGTTGGAGAGCAGTACTTC
cdr3_aa: CASSQDLGGVGEQYF
clone_size: many
j_call: TRBJ2-7
d_call: TRBD2
v_call: TRBV3-1

cdr3_nt: TGTGCCAGTACAGGGTATAGCAATCAGCCCCAGCATTTT
cdr3_aa: CASTGYSNQPQHF
clone_size: many
j_call: TRBJ1-5
d_call: -
v_call: TRBV19

cdr3_nt: TGCGCCAGCAGCATTACAGGGGCGGAAGAGCGGTTCTTC
cdr3_aa: CASSITGAEERFF
clone_size: -
j_call: TRBJ2-1
d_call: TRBD1
v_call: TRBV4-1

cdr3_nt: TGTGCCACCAGCAGAGATTTGACGGAATTAGGCTACACCTTC
cdr3_aa: CATSRDLTELGYTF
clone_size: many
j_call: TRBJ1-2
d_call: -
v_call: TRBV15

cdr3_nt: TGTGCCAGCAGTTTCCCCCTTAGCGGGAGGGCCATAGATACGCAGTATTTT
cdr3_aa: CASSFPLSGRAIDTQYF
clone_size: many
j_call: TRBJ2-3
d_call: TRBD2
v_call: TRBV6-2/TRBV6-3

cdr3_nt: TGTGCCAGTAGTATGGGACAGGAACCCACAGATACGCAGTATTTT
cdr3_aa: CASSMGQEPTDTQYF
clone_size: many
j_call: TRBJ2-3
d_call: TRBD1
v_call: TRBV19

cdr3_nt: TGCGCCAGCAGCCGGGTAGTTGAGGAACGGGAGCAGTACTTC
cdr3_aa: CASSRVVEEREQYF
clone_size: -
j_call: TRBJ2-7
d_call: -
v_call: TRBV5-1

cdr3_nt: TGTGCCTCGACCCGGGACACCCAAGAGACCCAGTACTTC
cdr3_aa: CASTRDTQETQYF
clone_size: many
j_call: TRBJ2-5
d_call: -
v_call: TRBV10-3

cdr3_nt: TGTGCCAGCAGTTACGTGGGGGCTCGGAGCGAAGCTTTCTTT
cdr3_aa: CASSYVGARSEAFF
clone_size: many
j_call: TRBJ1-1
d_call: -
v_call: TRBV6-5

cdr3_nt: TGTGCCACCTCGCAGGGGGCCCAAGATACGCAGTATTTT
cdr3_aa: CATSQGAQDTQYF
clone_size: many
j_call: TRBJ2-3
d_call: TRBD1
v_call: TRBV24-1

cdr3_nt: TGTGCCACCAGTGATTCGGGACTAGCGGGAGATACGCAGTATTTT
cdr3_aa: CATSDSGLAGDTQYF
clone_size: many
j_call: TRBJ2-3
d_call: TRBD2
v_call: TRBV24-1

cdr3_nt: TGCGCCAGCAGCCAAGGCAGGGTCGGGGAGACCCAGTACTTC
cdr3_aa: CASSQGRVGETQYF
clone_size: many
j_call: TRBJ2-5
d_call: -
v_call: TRBV4-1

cdr3_nt: TGTGCCAGCAGAGATAGCGGGAGGGCCGAGCAGTACTTC
cdr3_aa: CASRDSGRAEQYF
clone_size: many
j_call: TRBJ2-7
d_call: TRBD2
v_call: TRBV6-1

cdr3_nt: TGTGCCAGCAGCCAAGCTACAGGGCCCTACGAGCAGTACTTC
cdr3_aa: CASSQATGPYEQYF
clone_size: few
j_call: TRBJ2-7
d_call: -
v_call: TRBV4-2

cdr3_nt: TGCAGCGGACTAGTTTCGACAGATACGCAGTATTTT
cdr3_aa: CSGLVSTDTQYF
clone_size: many
j_call: TRBJ2-3
d_call: -
v_call: TRBV29-1

cdr3_nt: TGTGCCAGCAGCTCGGGACTAGCGGGTCCAGATACGCAGTATTTT
cdr3_aa: CASSSGLAGPDTQYF
clone_size: many
j_call: TRBJ2-3
d_call: TRBD2
v_call: TRBV7-2

cdr3_nt: TGTGCCAGCAGTTTATCGTGGTCCCACGAGCAGTACTTC
cdr3_aa: CASSLSWSHEQYF
clone_size: many
j_call: TRBJ2-7
d_call: -
v_call: TRBV27

cdr3_nt: TGTACCACCTTCCCAGGCTCGGGAAGAAGTACAGATACGCAGTATTTT
cdr3_aa: CTTFPGSGRSTDTQYF
clone_size: -
j_call: TRBJ2-3
d_call: -
v_call: TRBV2

cdr3_nt: TGTGCCAGCAGCTCGACTAGCGCCGAGGAGAATGAGCAGTTCTTC
cdr3_aa: CASSSTSAEENEQFF
clone_size: many
j_call: TRBJ2-1
d_call: TRBD2
v_call: TRBV7-9

cdr3_nt: TGCGCCAGCAGCCCACAAGTTGGGAGAAGTACCTACAATGAGCAGTTCTTC
cdr3_aa: CASSPQVGRSTYNEQFF
clone_size: many
j_call: TRBJ2-1
d_call: -
v_call: TRBV4-3

cdr3_nt: TGTGCCAGCAGCTTAGCGGGGCAGGGTCATCAGCCCCAGCATTTT
cdr3_aa: CASSLAGQGHQPQHF
clone_size: many
j_call: TRBJ1-5
d_call: -
v_call: TRBV7-9

cdr3_nt: TGTGCCAGCAGTGATAGGGGTTGGCAAGATACGCAGTATTTT
cdr3_aa: CASSDRGWQDTQYF
clone_size: many
j_call: TRBJ2-3
d_call: -
v_call: TRBV2

cdr3_nt: TGCAGTGCTAGAGGTTTGGAGGGAAAGAGCTCCTACGAGCAGTACTTC
cdr3_aa: CSARGLEGKSSYEQYF
clone_size: many
j_call: TRBJ2-7
d_call: -
v_call: TRBV20-1

cdr3_nt: TGTGCCAGTAGTCCCGTCCGTGGAGGGAGCGGCAATCAGCCCCAGCATTTT
cdr3_aa: CASSPVRGGSGNQPQHF
clone_size: many
j_call: TRBJ1-5
d_call: -
v_call: TRBV19

cdr3_nt: TGCAGCGTTGTGGCAAGGGGGCGGAATGAAAAACTGTTTTTT
cdr3_aa: CSVVARGRNEKLFF
clone_size: few
j_call: TRBJ1-4
d_call: TRBD1
v_call: TRBV29-1

cdr3_nt: TGTGCCAGCAGCCAAGGCGCCGGAAACACCATATATTTT
cdr3_aa: CASSQGAGNTIYF
clone_size: -
j_call: TRBJ1-3
d_call: -
v_call: TRBV3-1

cdr3_nt: TGTGCCAGCAGTGAATTGTGGAACATGAACACTGAAGCTTTCTTT
cdr3_aa: CASSELWNMNTEAFF
clone_size: many
j_call: TRBJ1-1
d_call: -
v_call: TRBV25-1

cdr3_nt: TGTGCCAGCGGTTTCCCCTTCAGCGAGCAGTACTTC
cdr3_aa: CASGFPFSEQYF
clone_size: -
j_call: TRBJ2-7
d_call: -
v_call: TRBV28

cdr3_nt: TGCAGTGCTAGTGGCGCACCCGTACACTACAATGAGCAGTTCTTC
cdr3_aa: CSASGAPVHYNEQFF
clone_size: many
j_call: TRBJ2-1
d_call: -
v_call: TRBV20-1

cdr3_nt: TGTGCCAGCAGCTCGTTTGGTGAATACGAGCAGTACTTC
cdr3_aa: CASSSFGEYEQYF
clone_size: -
j_call: TRBJ2-7
d_call: -
v_call: TRBV7-2

cdr3_nt: TGTGCCAGCAGCTTGGCCGGGACAGGGGTACGGGGCTACACCTTC
cdr3_aa: CASSLAGTGVRGYTF
clone_size: -
j_call: TRBJ1-2
d_call: TRBD1
v_call: TRBV5-6

cdr3_nt: TGTGCCAGCAGTCCTCCCGTGAGCACTGAAGCTTCCTTT
cdr3_aa: CASSPPVSTEASF
clone_size: -
j_call: TRBJ1-1
d_call: -
v_call: TRBV27

cdr3_nt: TGTGCCAGCAGTCGAGGACTAGCGGGAGCCCTCGAGACCCAGTACTTC
cdr3_aa: CASSRGLAGALETQYF
clone_size: many
j_call: TRBJ2-5
d_call: TRBD2
v_call: TRBV6-2/TRBV6-3

cdr3_nt: TGTGCCAGCAGCTTAGAAGGGACTAGCGGGAGATTCTACAATGAGCAGTTCTTC
cdr3_aa: CASSLEGTSGRFYNEQFF
clone_size: many
j_call: TRBJ2-1
d_call: TRBD2
v_call: TRBV7-2

cdr3_nt: TGTGCCAGCAGCTGGGGGACAGGGGACGACACCGGGGAGCTGTTTTTT
cdr3_aa: CASSWGTGDDTGELFF
clone_size: many
j_call: TRBJ2-2
d_call: TRBD1
v_call: TRBV7-9

cdr3_nt: TGCAGCGCCCAAAATCCAGGAGTCGAGACCCAGTACTTC
cdr3_aa: CSAQNPGVETQYF
clone_size: -
j_call: TRBJ2-5
d_call: -
v_call: TRBV29-1

cdr3_nt: TGTGCCAGCAGTCTTGGGAGGACAGGGGTTGGCTACACCTTC
cdr3_aa: CASSLGRTGVGYTF
clone_size: many
j_call: TRBJ1-2
d_call: TRBD1
v_call: TRBV28

cdr3_nt: TGTGCCAGCAGCTACCCGGACAGCTACGAGCAGTACTTC
cdr3_aa: CASSYPDSYEQYF
clone_size: many
j_call: TRBJ2-7
d_call: -
v_call: TRBV6-1

cdr3_nt: TGTGCCAGCAGTGAGTCTAGCCTTCTAGCCAAAAACATTCAGTACTTC
cdr3_aa: CASSESSLLAKNIQYF
clone_size: many
j_call: TRBJ2-4
d_call: -
v_call: TRBV2

cdr3_nt: TGTGCCAGCAGCGCTCTAGGACAGGGGGCGTGGGAAGAGCAGTACTTC
cdr3_aa: CASSALGQGAWEEQYF
clone_size: many
j_call: TRBJ2-7
d_call: TRBD1
v_call: TRBV7-2

cdr3_nt: TGTGCCAGCAGCCCCACAGGGGTTACTGAAGCTTTCTTT
cdr3_aa: CASSPTGVTEAFF
clone_size: many
j_call: TRBJ1-1
d_call: TRBD1
v_call: TRBV3-1

cdr3_nt: TGTGCCAGCAGTGTTGGGCTAGCGGGAGCGTCAGATACGCAGTATTTT
cdr3_aa: CASSVGLAGASDTQYF
clone_size: few
j_call: TRBJ2-3
d_call: TRBD2
v_call: TRBV2

cdr3_nt: TGTGCCAGCAGCCTTCTCGGAGATACGCAGTATTTT
cdr3_aa: CASSLLGDTQYF
clone_size: many
j_call: TRBJ2-3
d_call: -
v_call: TRBV7-9

cdr3_nt: TGTGCCTGGAAAGCGGGAGGGCGGTCAGAGACCCAGTACTTC
cdr3_aa: CAWKAGGRSETQYF
clone_size: -
j_call: TRBJ2-5
d_call: TRBD2
v_call: TRBV30

cdr3_nt: TGTGCCAGCAGCGGCTCGACAGGGCAAGAGACCCAGTACTTC
cdr3_aa: CASSGSTGQETQYF
clone_size: many
j_call: TRBJ2-5
d_call: TRBD1
v_call: TRBV7-2

cdr3_nt: TGTGCCAGCAGTCATACGGGGGTGGACTCACCCCTCCACTTT
cdr3_aa: CASSHTGVDSPLHF
clone_size: -
j_call: TRBJ1-6
d_call: -
v_call: TRBV27

cdr3_nt: TGTGCCAGCAGCTTGTTTGGACAACGGAGCACAGATACGCAGTATTTT
cdr3_aa: CASSLFGQRSTDTQYF
clone_size: -
j_call: TRBJ2-3
d_call: -
v_call: TRBV7-2

cdr3_nt: TGTGCCAGCAGACCGGGACTAGCGCCCTTCGAGGGCAATGAGCAGTTCTTC
cdr3_aa: CASRPGLAPFEGNEQFF
clone_size: few
j_call: TRBJ2-1
d_call: TRBD2
v_call: TRBV2

cdr3_nt: TGTGCCATCAGTGCCCTATTGAGCTCTGGAAACACCATATATTTT
cdr3_aa: CAISALLSSGNTIYF
clone_size: -
j_call: TRBJ1-3
d_call: -
v_call: TRBV10-3

cdr3_nt: TGTGCCAGTAGTCCCACAGGAACCTCCCCCTACGAGCAGTACTTC
cdr3_aa: CASSPTGTSPYEQYF
clone_size: -
j_call: TRBJ2-7
d_call: -
v_call: TRBV19